This T cell receptor beta chain stems from a study of CD8 T cells in Susac syndrome. An input of roughly 0.5 to 1 ug of RNA was subjected to reverse transcription using random hexamers. In TCRdb, the immunoSEQ multiplex PCR reads were re-called with MiXCR into one record per CDR3 protein. Of approximately 22,000 distinct CDR3 sequences listed, approximately 93% were seen once; the top ten hold under 0.3%. TCR beta sequences were obtained from blood CD8+ and CD4+ T cells. FACS was used to enrich TEMRA cells, whereas the CD8+ and CD4+ T cells were obtained by negative isolation. The sample comprised CD8+ T cells from PBMCs. The sequence was obtained from a human donor in good health.

For the CDR3, the DNA is TGTGCCAGCAGCTTAGAAGCGGGGGCTTCCTACAATGAGCAGTTCTTC. Its translation: CASSLEAGASYNEQFF. The rearrangement joins TRBV13 to TRBJ2-1, with TRBD2 matching over 8 bases. V shed 1 base and J 1 base; nucleotides not matched to a gene: 3. Germline V lookup: CDR1 PRHDT, CDR2 FYEKMQ (reference sequence). This CDR3 is built from 16 residues.